The rows below give T cell receptor beta chains drawn from one sample of a study of blood T cell repertoires in COVID-19. The method was immunoSEQ multiplex PCR; TCRdb's version includes in-frame clones alone and lacks a portion of them. The profile covers roughly 260,000 clones, with over 75% appearing a single time and around 2.5% taken by the ten largest. The specimen sequenced was peripheral blood. The receptors were sampled from a woman between 45 and 65 years old with acute or convalescent COVID-19. The CDR3 runs from the conserved cysteine through the conserved F or W. D genes are given only for firm matches. Some rows have no size entry. The others give once, few or many, or a class for an expanded clone.

D	V	J	size	CDR3	DNA
-	TRBV12-3/TRBV12-4	TRBJ1-4	-	CASSFVSNEKLFF	TGTGCCAGCAGTTTCGTTAGTAATGAAAAACTGTTTTTT
-	TRBV19	TRBJ2-5	-	CASSPDGARGTPQYF	TGTGCCAGTAGTCCAGACGGGGCCAGGGGTACCCCCCAGTACTTC
-	TRBV5-4	TRBJ1-3	-	CASSLQGQENTIYF	TGTGCCAGCAGCTTGCAGGGTCAGGAAAACACCATATATTTT
-	TRBV7-2	TRBJ1-1	-	CASSLRFATGLMNTEAFF	TGTGCCAGCAGCTTAAGGTTTGCGACAGGCCTAATGAACACTGAAGCTTTCTTT
-	TRBV5-1	TRBJ2-5	-	CASSWTAEETQYF	TGCGCCAGCAGCTGGACAGCTGAAGAGACCCAGTACTTC
-	TRBV28	TRBJ2-7	-	CASRPDRGSSYEQYF	TGTGCCAGCAGACCCGACCGCGGAAGCTCCTACGAGCAGTACTTC
-	TRBV6-1	TRBJ1-5	-	CASSEQGNSNQPQHF	TGTGCCAGCAGTGAACAGGGTAATAGCAATCAGCCCCAGCATTTT
-	TRBV7-9	TRBJ2-3	-	CASSSSSVRSTDTQYF	TGTGCCAGCAGCTCATCTAGCGTACGCAGCACAGATACGCAGTATTTT
TRBD1	TRBV5-1	TRBJ2-7	-	CASSSQGALNYEQYF	TGCGCCAGCAGCTCTCAGGGGGCGTTGAACTACGAGCAGTACTTC
-	TRBV28	TRBJ2-5	-	CASSSATRTAETQYF	TGTGCCAGCAGTTCTGCTACTCGGACAGCAGAGACCCAGTACTTC
-	TRBV4-2	TRBJ1-6	-	CASSQGQGYSPLHF	TGTGCCAGCAGCCAAGGGCAGGGGTATTCACCCCTCCACTTT
TRBD2	TRBV4-2	TRBJ2-6	-	CASSPLPGLEIGGANVLTF	TGTGCCAGCAGCCCATTGCCGGGACTAGAAATCGGTGGGGCCAACGTCCTGACTTTC
TRBD2	TRBV5-4	TRBJ2-7	-	CASSTGTSGTYEQYF	TGTGCCAGCAGCACCGGGACTAGCGGTACCTACGAGCAGTACTTC
-	TRBV10-3	TRBJ2-3	-	CAISSQTQGDTQYF	TGTGCCATCAGTTCACAGACACAAGGAGATACGCAGTATTTT
TRBD1	TRBV28	TRBJ1-1	-	CASRMGQGWDTEAFF	TGTGCCAGCAGGATGGGACAGGGTTGGGACACTGAAGCTTTCTTT
TRBD2	TRBV7-3	TRBJ2-1	once	CASSRVAGAGAYEQFF	TGTGCCAGCAGCCGAGTAGCGGGAGCAGGGGCATATGAGCAGTTCTTC
-	TRBV7-9	TRBJ1-1	-	CASSIMGGNTEAFF	TGTGCCAGCAGCATCATGGGAGGGAACACTGAAGCTTTCTTT
-	TRBV6-1	TRBJ1-1	-	CASSDPGRSTEAFF	TGTGCCAGCAGTGACCCGGGGAGGAGCACTGAAGCTTTCTTT
-	TRBV4-3	TRBJ2-7	-	CASSQDVTGKSSDEQYF	TGCGCCAGCAGCCAAGATGTAACGGGAAAATCTTCCGACGAGCAGTACTTC
TRBD1	TRBV7-8	TRBJ2-6	-	CASSLDRGPYGANVLTF	TGTGCCAGCAGCTTAGACAGGGGGCCATATGGGGCCAACGTCCTGACTTTC
-	TRBV9	TRBJ1-1	-	CASSVTAGVNTEAFF	TGTGCCAGCAGCGTAACCGCAGGGGTTAACACTGAAGCTTTCTTT
-	TRBV5-1	TRBJ1-1	-	CASSLDGGVGLGTEAFF	TGCGCCAGCAGCTTGGACGGAGGGGTTGGTTTGGGGACTGAAGCTTTCTTT
-	TRBV28	TRBJ1-6	-	CASTQGRTAVSLHF	TGTGCCAGCACCCAGGGCCGGACAGCGGTATCCCTCCACTTT
TRBD2	TRBV6-2/TRBV6-3	TRBJ2-7	-	CASSSTAGVVHEQYF	TGTGCCAGCAGTTCCACCGCGGGAGTAGTCCACGAGCAGTACTTC
-	TRBV21-1	TRBJ1-5	-	CASIPGLGRDQPQHF	TGTGCCAGCATACCAGGGTTAGGTAGGGATCAGCCCCAGCATTTT
-	TRBV5-4	TRBJ1-5	few	CASSSDRTQPQHF	TGTGCCAGCAGCTCCGACAGGACTCAGCCCCAGCATTTT
TRBD2	TRBV24-1	TRBJ2-7	few	CATSDRTGTSGSGGYEQYF	TGTGCCACCAGTGACCGAACCGGGACTAGCGGGAGTGGTGGCTACGAGCAGTACTTC
-	TRBV18	TRBJ1-1	-	CASSPRRAGAFF	TGTGCCAGCTCACCACGGAGGGCTGGAGCTTTCTTT
TRBD1	TRBV5-1	TRBJ1-6	-	CASSPGQDNSPLHF	TGCGCCAGCAGCCCTGGACAGGATAATTCACCCCTCCACTTT
-	TRBV23-1	TRBJ1-5	once	CASSQRQPQHF	TGCGCCAGCAGTCAACGGCAGCCCCAGCATTTT
-	TRBV10-3	TRBJ1-1	-	CAIRRGLDTEAFF	TGTGCCATCAGACGGGGATTGGACACTGAAGCTTTCTTT
TRBD1	TRBV4-1	TRBJ2-5	-	CASSPTGVQETQYF	TGCGCCAGCAGCCCGACAGGGGTCCAAGAGACCCAGTACTTC
TRBD2	TRBV29-1	TRBJ2-7	-	CSVADSASGDTYEQYF	TGCAGCGTTGCCGACTCGGCTAGCGGGGATACCTACGAGCAGTACTTC
-	TRBV5-4	TRBJ2-3	-	CASSFEGTQYF	TGTGCCAGCAGCTTTGAGGGTACGCAGTATTTT
-	TRBV7-8	TRBJ1-2	-	CASSLGGIDYGYTF	TGTGCCAGCAGCTTAGGGGGCATTGACTATGGCTACACCTTC
-	TRBV15	TRBJ2-2	-	CATSRSYGTTNTGELFF	TGTGCCACCAGCAGATCCTACGGGACAACGAACACCGGGGAGCTGTTTTTT
-	TRBV10-3	TRBJ1-5	-	CAIRDSENQPQHF	TGTGCCATCAGGGACAGCGAAAATCAGCCCCAGCATTTT
TRBD1	TRBV5-1	TRBJ2-7	-	CASSLEGARYEQYF	TGCGCCAGCAGCTTGGAGGGGGCGAGGTACGAGCAGTACTTC
TRBD1	TRBV14	TRBJ1-2	-	CASSRQGRDGYTF	TGTGCCAGCAGCCGACAGGGCCGGGATGGCTACACCTTC
TRBD1	TRBV6-2/TRBV6-3	TRBJ2-7	-	CASSYSSGTGLYYEQYF	TGTGCCAGCAGTTACTCGTCTGGGACAGGGCTATACTACGAGCAGTACTTC
-	TRBV6-2/TRBV6-3	TRBJ1-6	-	CASSSSERSSYNSPLHF	TGTGCCAGCAGTTCGAGTGAAAGAAGCTCCTATAATTCACCCCTCCACTTT